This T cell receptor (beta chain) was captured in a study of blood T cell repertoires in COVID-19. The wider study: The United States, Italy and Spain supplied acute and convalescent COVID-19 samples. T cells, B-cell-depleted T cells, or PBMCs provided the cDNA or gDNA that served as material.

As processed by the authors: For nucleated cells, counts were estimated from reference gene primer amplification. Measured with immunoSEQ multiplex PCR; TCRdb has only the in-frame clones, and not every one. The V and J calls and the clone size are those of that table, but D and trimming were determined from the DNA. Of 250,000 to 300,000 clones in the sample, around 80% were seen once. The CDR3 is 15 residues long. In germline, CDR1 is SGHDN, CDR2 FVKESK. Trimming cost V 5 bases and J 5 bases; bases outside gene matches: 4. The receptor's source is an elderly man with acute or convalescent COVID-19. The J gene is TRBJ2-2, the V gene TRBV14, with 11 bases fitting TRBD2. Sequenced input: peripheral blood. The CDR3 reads CASSVLAGVTGELFF. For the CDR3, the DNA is TGTGCCAGCAGCGTACTAGCGGGAGTAACCGGGGAGCTGTTTTTT.